This T cell receptor (beta chain) was sequenced in a study of post-analysis software for immune sequencing data. Whole-study results and caveats: Four to six TRBV segments were significantly more frequent in patients than in controls. TRBV5-6, TRBV5-1 and TRBV20-1 were among these segments.

Comment on this clonotype: Its antigen is as yet unknown. This sequence may be a read error, since a much larger clone differs from it by one base.

Each TCR beta cDNA library carried unique molecular identifiers. TCRdb reprocessed the PCR reads via MiXCR and lists one record per CDR3 protein. The sample yields about 820,000 distinct CDR3 sequences, 53% seen once. This CDR3 region has 15 residues. This sequence was found in a girl aged 5-17 years with multiple sclerosis. The material sequenced was blood. The chain uses TRBV12-3 or TRBV12-4 and TRBJ2-6; the D is unclear. The CDR3 spells CTSSLVASGANVLTF. CDR3 DNA: TGTACCAGCAGTTTAGTGGCTTCGGGGGCCAACGTCCTGACTTTC.